What follows are 22 T cell receptor beta chains derived from one specimen sequenced in a study of T-cell reconstitution after alpha-beta-depleted transplantation in children. Unique molecular identifiers were used to barcode this TCRbeta library. TCRdb re-analysed the PCR reads in MiXCR, keeping a single row per CDR3 protein. The table records 450,000 to 600,000 distinct CDR3 sequences, more than 9% of them present only once. The sequencing used PBMCs, collected before TCRalphabeta/CD19-depleted stem cell transplant. Receptors originate from a child aged 2-15 years with inherited bone marrow failure, due to receive a stem cell transplant.

In its sample, this clonotype was seen many times. The rearrangement links TRBV13 to TRBJ2-6; 8 bases agree with TRBD1. The CDR3 is 19 residues long. Germline CDR1 PRHDT, CDR2 FYEKMQ (reference sequence). The junction had 13 bases not matched to a gene; V was cut back by 4 bases and J by 2 bases. The CDR3 sequence: CASSSSPRQGRAGANVLTF. As DNA, the CDR3 is TGTGCCAGCAGCTCCTCCCCGAGACAGGGGCGCGCTGGGGCCAACGTCCTGACTTTC.

The V call is TRBV30, the J call TRBJ2-7, with D possibly being TRBD2 (5 bases). Germline V gene data show CDR1 as GTSNPN and CDR2 as SVGIG (reference sequence). The CDR3 consists of 14 residues. The V gene lost 1 base and the J gene lost 1 base, with 11 bases spanning the gap. CDR3 sequence: CAWSDATKSYEQYF. Here the CDR3 DNA reads TGTGCCTGGAGTGACGCGACTAAGTCCTACGAGCAGTACTTC. Combining the CDR3 with reference TRBV30 and TRBJ2-7 gives the whole variable domain SQTIHQWPATLVQPVGSPLSLECTVEGTSNPNLYWYRQAAGRGLQLLFYSVGIGQISSEVPQNLSASRPQDRQFILSSKKLLLSDSGFYLCAWSDATKSYEQYFGPGTRLTVT.

This clonotype occurred many times. The chain uses TRBV30 and TRBJ2-1; D tentatively fits TRBD1 or TRBD2 (5 bases each). V was shortened by 3 bases and J by 13 bases, with 19 bases between the two germline ends. This CDR3 is built from 13 residues. Germline V gives CDR1 GTSNPN, CDR2 SVGIG (reference sequence). The CDR3 sequence is CAWSADPGTVQFF. The CDR3 DNA sequence: TGTGCCTGGAGCGCCGATCCCGGGACGGTACAGTTCTTC.

In this sample, this clonotype turned up a few times. The rearrangement links TRBV20-1 to TRBJ2-1, with D perhaps TRBD1 (6 bases). V lost 3 bases, J lost 1 base, and 13 bases lay in between. From germline, CDR1 is DFQATT and CDR2 SNEGSKA (reference sequence). The CDR3 runs 15 residues. CDR3 in DNA: TGCAGTGCTAGTGATCCCGGACAGTCCTACAATGAGCAGTTCTTC. Translated: CSASDPGQSYNEQFF.

This clonotype came up many times. This chain connects TRBV29-1 to TRBJ2-1, with 9 bases identical to TRBD1. The ends lost 6 bases at V and 3 bases at J; junction bases unmatched: 3. CDR1 is SQVTM, CDR2 ANQGSEA, per germline. This CDR3 region has 13 residues. The chain's CDR3 is CSVDRGGYNEQFF. The CDR3 DNA reads TGCAGCGTAGACAGGGGGGGCTACAATGAGCAGTTCTTC.

This clonotype was recorded at least ten times. The chain couples TRBV27 to TRBJ2-1; 13 bases are a match to TRBD2. The J segment lost 9 bases and the V segment lost 7 bases, leaving 15 bases of the junction unmatched. Germline lookup yields CDR1 MNHEY and CDR2 SMNVEV (reference sequence). The CDR3 is made up of 17 amino acids. DNA for the CDR3: TGTGCCAGCACTCAACCATGGACTAGCGGGAGTGTAACTGAGCAGTTCTTC. Translating gives CASTQPWTSGSVTEQFF.

In its sample, this clonotype was seen many times. The chain joins TRBV5-1 to TRBJ1-1, with TRBD1 identical over 8 bases. With V trimmed by 5 bases and J by 6 bases, 12 bases remained unmatched. Looked up from germline, CDR1 is SGHRS and CDR2 is YFSETQ. This CDR3 comprises 15 residues. Written as DNA, the CDR3 is TGCGCCAGCAGACCTCAGACAGGGGCCAGGGCTGAAGCTTTCTTT. Translating it yields CASRPQTGARAEAFF.

The rearrangement uses TRBV6-5 and TRBJ2-1; 7 bases agree with TRBD1. Germline V lookup: CDR1 MNHEY, CDR2 SVGAGI. The J segment lost 4 bases and the V segment lost 5 bases, leaving 14 bases of the junction unmatched. The CDR3 runs 17 residues. The CDR3 coding sequence is TGTGCCAGCAGTGACCTAGGAAGGGGGCGCCCTTACAATGAGCAGTTCTTC. Translation: CASSDLGRGRPYNEQFF.

This clonotype was counted between two and nine times. The genes are TRBV10-3 and TRBJ2-1, with D perhaps matching TRBD2 (6 bases). This CDR3 comprises 19 residues. V shed 4 bases and J shed 0 bases, with 22 bases lying between them. Germline CDR1 is ENHRY and CDR2 is SYGVKD. CDR3 region: CAISVQLAARILSYNEQFF. The CDR3 DNA follows: TGTGCCATCAGTGTCCAACTAGCCGCTCGTATCCTCTCCTACAATGAGCAGTTCTTC.

The chain combines TRBV12-3 or TRBV12-4 with TRBJ1-2; tentatively, D is TRBD1 (6 bases). Trimming stripped 2 bases from V and 7 bases from J, with 14 bases between. This CDR3 is 14 amino acids long. The CDR3 coding sequence is TGTGCCAGCAGTTTAAAAGGGACATTAGCTGGCTACACCTTC. Protein: CASSLKGTLAGYTF.

This clonotype occurred many times. The chain uses TRBV7-2 and TRBJ2-4; perhaps TRBD1 as D (5 bases). The V gene lost 3 bases and the J gene lost 9 bases, with 21 bases spanning the gap. Germline values: CDR1 SGHTA, CDR2 FQGNSA. The CDR3 has 16 amino acids. The CDR3 reads CASSLVRTTLDSIQYF. The CDR3 nucleotides read TGTGCCAGCAGCTTGGTCCGGACAACCCTCGACAGCATTCAGTACTTC.

This clonotype has a count of ten or more. The chain combines TRBV3-1 with TRBJ2-1; possibly TRBD2 for D (5 bases). V gave up 1 base and J gave up 5 bases, with 18 bases separating them. CDR1 and CDR2 from the germline V gene are LGHDT and YNNKEL (reference sequence). The CDR3 contains 17 residues. The CDR3 sequence: CASSQGLALNGNNEQFF. DNA of the CDR3: TGTGCCAGCAGCCAAGGGCTAGCTTTGAACGGGAACAATGAGCAGTTCTTC.

There are many counts of this clonotype. The V and J genes are TRBV24-1 and TRBJ2-1; D gene ambiguous. The V gene lost 0 bases and the J gene lost 8 bases, with 1 base spanning the gap. CDR1 and CDR2 (germline): KGHDR, SFDVKD. The CDR3 consists of 11 residues. CDR3: CATSDLHEQFF. The CDR3 nucleotides read TGTGCCACCAGTGATTTGCATGAGCAGTTCTTC.

In regard to this clonotype: This could be a read error, since a much larger clone is one nucleotide away. This chain uses TRBV19 with TRBJ2-1; TRBD2 matches at 13 bases. There are 20 residues in the CDR3. V lost 3 bases and J lost 4; bases outside the gene matches: 15. CDR1 LNHDA and CDR2 SQIVND come from the germline V gene (reference sequence). The CDR3: CASSIRLAGGFKLSYNEQFF. DNA of the CDR3: TGTGCCAGTAGTATCCGACTAGCGGGAGGATTTAAACTTTCGTACAATGAGCAGTTCTTC.

This clonotype came up many times. This chain links TRBV29-1 with TRBJ2-2; perhaps D is TRBD1 or TRBD2 (5 bases each). The CDR3 has 14 amino acids. Trimming shortened V by 6 bases and J by 6 bases, and 17 bases separated the two germline ends. The germline gives CDR1 SQVTM, CDR2 ANQGSEA. The CDR3 loop is CSVNRDPTSGELFF. The CDR3 DNA follows: TGCAGCGTGAACCGGGACCCCACCTCCGGGGAGCTGTTTTTT.

This clonotype has more than one count but fewer than ten. The rearrangement links TRBV29-1 to TRBJ2-3; unclear D gene. Germline-derived CDR1 and CDR2 are SQVTM and ANQGSEA. This CDR3 comprises 13 residues. Trimming cost V 5 bases and J 4 bases, with 13 bases left between them. CDR3 DNA: TGCAGCGTTTATGGCAGGTACCCAGATACGCAGTATTTT. This gives the protein CSVYGRYPDTQYF.

The chain recombines TRBV27 with TRBJ1-6; maybe TRBD1 (5 bases). Trimming left V 1 base short and J 7 bases short, with 11 bases between. CDR1 is MNHEY and CDR2 is SMNVEV in the germline V gene (reference sequence). The CDR3 spans 15 residues. In DNA form, the CDR3 reads TGTGCCAGCAGTTTATTGGCGGGGGTCAATTCACCCCTCCACTTT. This gives the protein CASSLLAGVNSPLHF.

This clonotype has ten or more counts. The rearrangement links TRBV29-1 to TRBJ2-7; weak D call: TRBD2 (7 bases). The CDR3 loop spans 12 amino acids. V was cut by 4 bases and J by 7 bases, with 14 bases left in between. Germline V lookup: CDR1 SQVTM, CDR2 ANQGSEA. For the CDR3, the DNA is TGCAGCGTTGTCCGGGGGGCGGGGGAGCAGTACTTC. Amino acids: CSVVRGAGEQYF.

In this sample, this clonotype turned up many times. The chain employs TRBV19 and TRBJ2-7, with D tentatively TRBD2 (5 bases). Per the germline V gene, CDR1 is LNHDA and CDR2 is SQIVND (reference sequence). The CDR3 consists of 14 residues. V lost 4 bases, J lost 3 bases, and 13 bases lay in between. The CDR3 protein is CASSTRGFDYEQYF. CDR3 coding DNA: TGTGCCAGTAGTACCCGGGGATTCGACTACGAGCAGTACTTC.

This clonotype was seen repeatedly, ten times or more. This chain links TRBV4-3 with TRBJ2-4; the match to TRBD2 covers 8 bases. V shed 4 bases, J shed 6 bases, and the junction held 5 bases outside the gene matches. The CDR3 runs 14 residues. Germline CDR1 is LGHNA and CDR2 is YSLEER. The CDR3 is CASSLSGARNIQYF. The CDR3 nucleotides read TGCGCCAGCAGCCTTAGCGGGGCTAGAAACATTCAGTACTTC.

This clonotype was counted a few times. The V gene is TRBV3-1, the J gene TRBJ2-1; 9 bases line up with TRBD1. This CDR3 comprises 15 residues. Germline CDR1 and CDR2: LGHDT and YNNKEL (reference sequence). The ends lost 5 bases at V and 5 bases at J; junction bases unmatched: 7. Written as DNA, the CDR3 is TGTGCCAGCAGCTACACCGGGACAGGGAACAATGAGCAGTTCTTC. It is translated as CASSYTGTGNNEQFF.

This clonotype was recorded many times. V is TRBV29-1 and J is TRBJ2-7; D may match TRBD1 or TRBD2 (5 bases each). The CDR3 is made up of 16 amino acids. V gave up 4 bases and J gave up 3 bases, with 22 bases separating them. The germline V gene encodes CDR1 SQVTM and CDR2 ANQGSEA. As DNA, the CDR3 is TGCAGCGTTGGATCCCTAACCGGGACCCATCGCTACGAGCAGTACTTC. As protein: CSVGSLTGTHRYEQYF.